This T cell receptor (beta chain) was captured in a study of cytomegalovirus exposure and HLA in healthy donors (dated by TCRdb to 2016 to 2017). Regarding the complete study: An earlier analysis of roughly 570 of the donors reported 276 Gb of sequence data and 95 million to 140 million unique TCR beta sequences obtained from 150 million to 200 million T cells. Roughly 300 gigabases of sequencing data and 70 million to 95 million unique TCR sequences made up an early release that covered several hundred HLA-typed donors. Among the approximately 400 genotyped donors, around 81% belonged to the genetic ancestry cluster associated with self-reported Caucasian donors. The study was designed to test whether signatures of past pathogen exposure could be identified by cataloging public T cell receptors. The study used immunosequencing to profile the T cell repertoires of approximately 650 subjects and linked those repertoires to cytomegalovirus serostatus. Besides the first cohort of more than 650 subjects, a separate validation cohort made up of roughly 120 different subjects was used. High-throughput TCR immunosequencing, statistical association of individual TCRs with disease status, and machine learning were combined to predict cytomegalovirus infection status. To study patterns of TCR occurrence, a later analysis re-analyzed previously published TCR beta repertoires from 666 donors and added high-resolution HLA genotyping. Rather than using new phenotypic data, the later analysis identified candidate immune exposures from TCR beta sequences and from how often those sequences occurred across donors. In an earlier analysis of 587 of the donors, high-throughput TCR beta sequencing was used to judge whether each TCR beta V gene segment behaved as functional or pseudogenic. Donor age, sex, ethnicity and CMV serostatus were compiled alongside the repertoire data. Genome-wide SNP genotypes for about 55% of the roughly 670 donors were used in a later genetic analysis, which treated that subset as a discovery cohort. Every discovery cohort repertoire had been produced on one sequencing platform. HLA typing included class I and class II loci at four-digit resolution. The number of donors typed differed by locus, with roughly 620-640 for A, B, C, DRB1 and DQB1, 522 for DQA1, over 600 for DPA1, and some 470 for DPB1. Five DR-DQ haplotypes were treated as single units for association and clustering because of strong linkage in the cohort. On average, over 200,000 unique TCR beta nucleotide sequences were sequenced per donor among about 400 genotyped donors of the cohort, with about 17% of those sequences being non-productive. Overall results and qualifications from the work: The classifier was reported to diagnose cytomegalovirus status with high specificity and sensitivity in both the original cohort and the validation cohort. Presence/absence analyses assumed roughly uniform sequencing depth across donors, an assumption that may not hold. Most CMV-associated TCR beta chains appeared to be HLA-restricted in a later analysis, and the HLA associations seemed to be driven largely by CMV exposure. The cohort was sequenced for TCR beta chains only, and without alpha or paired-chain data the features that could be detected were limited. An association between a missense DCLRE1C variant and V-gene and J-gene trimming of TCR beta chains was found in a later genetic analysis and replicated in an independent cohort. At a false discovery rate of 0.05, a later analysis linked approximately 18,000 TCR beta sequences to specific HLA alleles. A later analysis reported that several top co-occurrence clusters appeared linked to parvovirus B19, influenza, CMV and Epstein-Barr virus. A later analysis found that TCR association rates varied across HLA loci, with DRB1 alleles showing the most associated TCRs and HLA-C alleles the fewest. For the cohort, immune exposure information was limited to CMV serostatus. Compared with the 666-donor mean, donors in an Asian-associated ancestry cluster had fewer N-insertions in productive TCRs, according to a later genetic analysis. Three of the identified cytomegalovirus-associated TCR beta chains were confirmed in vitro to be specific for cytomegalovirus antigens. Broadly in line with IMGT annotations, most TCR beta V segments showed up in productive rearrangements about 87% or about 30% of the time in an earlier analysis of approximately 600 of the donors. Because the 87-base-pair reads could not distinguish some IMGT-functional V segments, including TRBV6-2 and TRBV6-3, those segments were excluded. Correlated functional status among segregating V segments might reflect linkage disequilibrium, but an unknown experimental factor could not be ruled out. A later analysis found that HLA-associated TCR beta chains were more clonally expanded and had lower generation probabilities than equally common non-associated chains. The study listed 164 TCR beta chains as associated with cytomegalovirus. Because some donors lacked HLA typing at each locus, the association tests relied only on the typed subset. A cluster of highly shared sequence variants was judged likely to represent a technical artifact of the sequencing pipeline. The earlier analysis of 450 to 700 of the donors excluded 15 to 20 rarely observed V segments, including chromosome 9 orphons, because counts were too low. Most TCR sequences were observed very rarely across donors, whereas some public TCRs were present in many individuals. The authors suggested that the approach could potentially be generalized to other disease states and immunological phenotypes. Assigning TCR associations to individual alleles was difficult when HLA alleles, especially DR and DQ, strongly co-occurred. A further reported finding was that TCR beta sequences accurately predicted the HLA-A and HLA-B alleles for most subjects in the first cohort.

Library preparation was by the immunoSEQ multiplex PCR assay. For the multiplex PCR, a mixture combining 60 forward primers for TCR Vbeta segments and 13 reverse primers for TCR Jbeta segments was used. Amplification of the CDR3 region of rearranged TCR beta genes was performed with a multiplex PCR assay on genomic DNA. The Illumina HiSeq System was used to sequence the amplified TCR beta libraries as 87-base-pair reads. As for the original processing: A later analysis tallied some 79 million unique TCR beta chains across the approximately 670 repertoires, and around 9.9 million of those chains were shared by two or more donors. A nearest-neighbor algorithm error-corrected the raw reads and collapsed the reads into unique sequences, merging closely related sequences to remove PCR and sequencing errors. V, D and J gene segments were assigned by aligning CDR3 sequences to IMGT reference sequences. For a sequence to be retained, a match of at least six nucleotides to both a V gene segment and a J gene segment was required. Rearrangements were classified as productive when the CDR3 lacked stop codons and remained in frame with V and J, and all other rearrangements were classified as non-productive. Following IMGT convention, CDR3 was defined as the stretch from the second conserved V-encoded cysteine up to the conserved J-encoded phenylalanine. Sequences without an unambiguous match to a single V gene segment were excluded from the earlier analysis of over 500 of the donors. In an earlier analysis of several hundred of the donors, V segments were called functional above 56.7% productive rearrangements and were called segregating when the between-donor standard deviation exceeded 5%. To diagnose cytomegalovirus status from the catalog of TCR beta chain sequences, a statistical classification framework was built. V and J gene assignment, in a later analysis, came from comparing TCR nucleotide sequences with IMGT/GENE-DB human TR gene sequences. Using the TCRdist pipeline, a later analysis assigned CDR3 sequences along with most-parsimonious VDJ recombination scenarios. A later analysis defined each TCR beta chain by its CDR3 amino acid sequence plus V-gene family, and excluded reads lacking a unique V-gene family. In a later analysis, 500 to 650 highly shared, low-generation-probability nucleotide sequences were removed to address suspected cross-contamination and a sequencing artifact. In a later analysis, a clonal expansion index was calculated for each public chain from normalized within-repertoire ranks of inferred template counts. In a later analysis, generation probabilities were computed using a VDJ recombination model fitted to out-of-frame rearrangements, and the results were checked against IGoR. In a later analysis, hypergeometric tests were used to score TCR-TCR, TCR-HLA and TCR-CMV co-occurrence, with a repertoire-size bias correction applied to TCR pairs. A later analysis estimated false discovery rates by permuting HLA or CMV assignments 20 times. In a later analysis, co-occurring TCRs were grouped using DBSCAN, and TCRdist sequence similarity was added for clustering within HLA-allele-positive subsets. Co-occurrence clustering excluded repertoires with fewer than 30,000 or more than 120,000 public chains, plus five with anomalous nucleotide sharing. The source is immuneACCESS, and TCRdb retained only in-frame sequences with V and J called. Part of the clones is not carried over; for the studies checked, unresolved V genes explain less than half of this, and the remainder is unexplained. The V and J calls and clone size were taken over from that table, and D and trimming were inferred from the DNA. The table for this sample lists under 150,000 clones; around 82% of them were counted only once. The ten largest clones add up to more than 0.95% of the sample.

The cohort was made up of around 720 healthy bone marrow donors. Cohort members were all nominally healthy when sampled, although unrecorded immune exposures were likely present. The donor was CMV seronegative and was included in the group of 352 seronegative cohort members. A peripheral blood sample was provided by each donor, and peripheral blood mononuclear cells were used for TCR beta sequencing. The Qiagen DNeasy Blood Extraction Kit was used to extract genomic DNA from the blood cell samples. CDR1 MDHEN and CDR2 SYDVKM were looked up in the germline V gene. Reading from cysteine to phenylalanine, the CDR3 counts 14 amino acids. The read is trimmed to its CDR3 DNA, 42 bases read in frame from base 1. Here V drops 6 bases and J drops 7 bases, and the junction holds 4 bases not matched to any gene. A note on this clone: It lacks a known antigen. No base quality values were provided; no much bigger clone lies one nucleotide off.

This sequence uses TRBV28 and TRBJ1-4, with 11 bases aligning to TRBD1. The receptor was derived from a man over 45 in good health and CMV-seronegative. The sample consisted of PBMCs. The CDR3 corresponds to CASRPGTGGEKLFF. In nucleotide form, the sequence is TGTGCCAGCAGACCCGGGACAGGGGGTGAAAAACTGTTTTTT.